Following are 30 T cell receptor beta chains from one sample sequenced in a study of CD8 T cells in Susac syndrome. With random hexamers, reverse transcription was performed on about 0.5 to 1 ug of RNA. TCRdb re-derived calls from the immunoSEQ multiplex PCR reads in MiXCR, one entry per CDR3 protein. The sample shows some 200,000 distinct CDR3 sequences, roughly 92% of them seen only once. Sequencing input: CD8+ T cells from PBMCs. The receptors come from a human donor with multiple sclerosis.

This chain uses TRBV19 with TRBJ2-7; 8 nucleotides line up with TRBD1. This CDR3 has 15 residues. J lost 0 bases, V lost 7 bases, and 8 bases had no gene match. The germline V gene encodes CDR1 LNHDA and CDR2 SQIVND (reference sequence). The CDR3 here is CASTHRGASSYEQYF. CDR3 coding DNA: TGTGCCAGTACTCACAGGGGGGCGAGCTCCTACGAGCAGTACTTC.

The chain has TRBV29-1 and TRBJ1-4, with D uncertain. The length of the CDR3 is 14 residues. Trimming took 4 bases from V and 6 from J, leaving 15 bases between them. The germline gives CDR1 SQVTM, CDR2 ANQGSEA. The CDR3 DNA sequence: TGCAGCGTTGCGACATTAGTCACCGATGAAAAACTGTTTTTT. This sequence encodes CSVATLVTDEKLFF.

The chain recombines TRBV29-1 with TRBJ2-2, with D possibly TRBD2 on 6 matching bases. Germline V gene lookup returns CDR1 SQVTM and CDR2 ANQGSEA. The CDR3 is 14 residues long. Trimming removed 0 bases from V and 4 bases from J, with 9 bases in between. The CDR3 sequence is CSVEEWGGTGELFF. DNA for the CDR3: TGCAGCGTTGAAGAGTGGGGAGGCACCGGGGAGCTGTTTTTT.

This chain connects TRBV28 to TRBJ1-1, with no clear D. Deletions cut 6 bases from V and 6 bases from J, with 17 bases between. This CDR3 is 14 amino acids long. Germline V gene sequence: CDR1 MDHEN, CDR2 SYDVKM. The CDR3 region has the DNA TGTGCCAGCAGCTGGTTAAGTGCCGACCCTGAAGCTTTCTTT. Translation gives CASSWLSADPEAFF. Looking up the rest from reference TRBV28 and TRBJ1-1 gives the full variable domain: DVKVTQSSRYLVKRTGEKVFLECVQDMDHENMFWYRQDPGLGLRLIYFSYDVKMKEKGDIPEGYSVSREKKERFSLILESASTNQTSMYLCASSWLSADPEAFFGQGTRLTVV.

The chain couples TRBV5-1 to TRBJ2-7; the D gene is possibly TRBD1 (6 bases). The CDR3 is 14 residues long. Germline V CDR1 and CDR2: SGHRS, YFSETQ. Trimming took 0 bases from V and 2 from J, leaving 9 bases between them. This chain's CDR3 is CASSLGTVTYEQYF. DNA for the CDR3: TGCGCCAGCAGCTTGGGGACAGTAACCTACGAGCAGTACTTC.

DNA of the CDR3: TGCAGCGTTGAAGGGACTGATGGAGGGACCCACTACGAGCAGTACTTC. Its protein product is CSVEGTDGGTHYEQYF. The J gene is TRBJ2-7, the V gene TRBV29-1; D might be TRBD2 (6 bases). Trimming removed 1 base from V and 3 bases from J, with 19 bases in between. This CDR3 has 16 amino acids. The germline V gene has CDR1 SQVTM and CDR2 ANQGSEA.

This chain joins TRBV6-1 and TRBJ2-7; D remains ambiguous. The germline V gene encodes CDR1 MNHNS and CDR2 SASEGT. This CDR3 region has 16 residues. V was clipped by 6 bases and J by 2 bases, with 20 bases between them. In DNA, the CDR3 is TGTGCCAGCAGCCCCGGCCTCTACGTGAGAACCTACGAGCAGTACTTC. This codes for CASSPGLYVRTYEQYF.

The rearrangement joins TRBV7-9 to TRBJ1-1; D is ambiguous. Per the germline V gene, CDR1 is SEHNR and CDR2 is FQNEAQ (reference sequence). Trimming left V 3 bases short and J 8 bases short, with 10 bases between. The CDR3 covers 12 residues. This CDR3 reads CASSLAFSEAFF. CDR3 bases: TGTGCCAGCAGCTTGGCCTTTTCCGAAGCTTTCTTT.

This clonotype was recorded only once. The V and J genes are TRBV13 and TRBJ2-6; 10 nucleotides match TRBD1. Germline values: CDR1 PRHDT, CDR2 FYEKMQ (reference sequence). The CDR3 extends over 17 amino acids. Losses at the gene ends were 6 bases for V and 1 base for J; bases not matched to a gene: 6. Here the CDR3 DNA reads TGTGCCAGCAGTCCGGGACAGGGGCCTTCTGGGGCCAACGTCCTGACTTTC. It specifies CASSPGQGPSGANVLTF.

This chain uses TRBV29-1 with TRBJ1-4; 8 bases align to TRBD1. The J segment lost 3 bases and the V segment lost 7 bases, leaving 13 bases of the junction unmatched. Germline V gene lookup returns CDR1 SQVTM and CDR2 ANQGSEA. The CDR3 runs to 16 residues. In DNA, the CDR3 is TGCAGCGACCCGCCAGGGGGCCAACGATCTAATGAAAAACTGTTTTTT. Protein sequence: CSDPPGGQRSNEKLFF. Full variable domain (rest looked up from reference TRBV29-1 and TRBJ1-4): SAVISQKPSRDICQRGTSLTIQCQVDSQVTMMFWYRQQPGQSLTLIATANQGSEATYESGFVIDKFPISRPNLTFSTLTVSNMSPEDSSIYLCSDPPGGQRSNEKLFFGSGTQLSVL.

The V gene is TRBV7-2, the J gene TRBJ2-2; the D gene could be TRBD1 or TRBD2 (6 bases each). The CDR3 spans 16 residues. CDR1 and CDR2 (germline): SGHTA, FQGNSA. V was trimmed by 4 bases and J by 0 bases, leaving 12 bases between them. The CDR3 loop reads CASSSGAFANTGELFF. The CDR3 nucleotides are TGTGCCAGCAGCTCGGGGGCCTTTGCGAACACCGGGGAGCTGTTTTTT.

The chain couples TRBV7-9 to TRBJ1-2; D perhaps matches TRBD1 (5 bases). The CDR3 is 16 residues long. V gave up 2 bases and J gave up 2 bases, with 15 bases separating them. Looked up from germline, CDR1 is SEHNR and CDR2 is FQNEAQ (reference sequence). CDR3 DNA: TGTGCCAGCAGCTTAACCTCAGGGTTTCCGAACTATGGCTACACCTTC. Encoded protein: CASSLTSGFPNYGYTF.

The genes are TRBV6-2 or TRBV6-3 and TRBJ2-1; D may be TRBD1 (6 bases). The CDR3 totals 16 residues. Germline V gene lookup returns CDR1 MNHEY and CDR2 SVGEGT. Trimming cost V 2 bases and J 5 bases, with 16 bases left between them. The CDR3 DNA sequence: TGTGCCAGCAGTTACCCCGCCGGGACAACTAACAATGAGCAGTTCTTC. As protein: CASSYPAGTTNNEQFF.

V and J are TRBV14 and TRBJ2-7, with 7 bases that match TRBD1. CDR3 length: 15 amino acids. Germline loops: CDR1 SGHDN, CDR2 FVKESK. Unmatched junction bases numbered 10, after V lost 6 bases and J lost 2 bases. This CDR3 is CASSQQGWATYEQYF. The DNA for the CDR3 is TGTGCCAGCAGTCAACAGGGGTGGGCAACCTACGAGCAGTACTTC.

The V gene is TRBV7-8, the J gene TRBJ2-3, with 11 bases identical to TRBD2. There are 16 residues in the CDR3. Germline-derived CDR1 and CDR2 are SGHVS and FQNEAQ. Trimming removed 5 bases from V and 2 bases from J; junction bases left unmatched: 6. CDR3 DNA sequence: TGTGCCAGCAGCCCTCTAGCGGGGGGATCCACAGATACGCAGTATTTT. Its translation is CASSPLAGGSTDTQYF.

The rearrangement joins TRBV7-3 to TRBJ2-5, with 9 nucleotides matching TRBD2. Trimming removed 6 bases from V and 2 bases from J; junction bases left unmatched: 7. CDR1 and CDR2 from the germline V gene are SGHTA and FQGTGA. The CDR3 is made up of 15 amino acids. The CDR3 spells CASSLSGGPQETQYF. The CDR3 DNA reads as TGTGCCAGCAGTCTTAGCGGGGGCCCTCAAGAGACCCAGTACTTC.

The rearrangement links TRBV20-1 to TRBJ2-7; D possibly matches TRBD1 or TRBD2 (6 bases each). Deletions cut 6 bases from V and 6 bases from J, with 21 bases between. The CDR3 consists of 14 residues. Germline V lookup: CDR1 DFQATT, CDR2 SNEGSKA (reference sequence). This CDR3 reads CSALSGAGPTEQYF. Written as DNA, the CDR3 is TGCAGTGCCCTTTCGGGGGCTGGCCCAACCGAGCAGTACTTC.

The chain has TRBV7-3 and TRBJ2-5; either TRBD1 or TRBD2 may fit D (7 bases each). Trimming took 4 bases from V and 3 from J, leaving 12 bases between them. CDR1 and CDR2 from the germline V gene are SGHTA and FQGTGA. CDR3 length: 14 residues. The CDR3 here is CASSSGGGEETQYF. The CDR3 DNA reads TGTGCCAGCAGCTCAGGGGGGGGTGAAGAGACCCAGTACTTC.

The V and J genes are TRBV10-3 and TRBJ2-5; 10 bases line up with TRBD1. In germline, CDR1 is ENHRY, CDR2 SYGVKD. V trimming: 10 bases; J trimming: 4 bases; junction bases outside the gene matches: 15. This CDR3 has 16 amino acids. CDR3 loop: CANYDRGRKIRETQYF. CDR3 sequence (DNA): TGTGCCAACTACGACAGGGGGCGAAAAATAAGAGAGACCCAGTACTTC.

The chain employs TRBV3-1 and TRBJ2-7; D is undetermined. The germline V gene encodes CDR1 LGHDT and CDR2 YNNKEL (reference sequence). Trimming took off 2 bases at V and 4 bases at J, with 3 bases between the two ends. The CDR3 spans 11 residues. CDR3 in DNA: TGTGCCAGCAGCCAAAGGTACGAGCAGTACTTC. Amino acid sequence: CASSQRYEQYF.

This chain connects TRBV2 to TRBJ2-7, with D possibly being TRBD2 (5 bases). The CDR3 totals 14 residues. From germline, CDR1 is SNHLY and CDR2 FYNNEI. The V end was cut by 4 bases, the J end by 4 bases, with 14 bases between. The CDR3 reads CASSAGIVSYEQYF. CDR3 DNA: TGTGCCAGCAGTGCCGGGATAGTATCTTACGAGCAGTACTTC. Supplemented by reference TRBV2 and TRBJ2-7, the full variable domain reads EPEVTQTPSHQVTQMGQEVILRCVPISNHLYFYWYRQILGQKVEFLVSFYNNEISEKSEIFDDQFSVERPDGSNFTLKIRSTKLEDSAMYFCASSAGIVSYEQYFGPGTRLTVT.

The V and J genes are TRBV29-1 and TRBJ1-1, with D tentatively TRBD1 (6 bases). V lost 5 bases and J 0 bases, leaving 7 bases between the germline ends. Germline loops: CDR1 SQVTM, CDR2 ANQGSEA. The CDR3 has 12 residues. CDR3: CSVRTVNTEAFF. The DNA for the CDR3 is TGCAGCGTTAGGACAGTGAACACTGAAGCTTTCTTT.

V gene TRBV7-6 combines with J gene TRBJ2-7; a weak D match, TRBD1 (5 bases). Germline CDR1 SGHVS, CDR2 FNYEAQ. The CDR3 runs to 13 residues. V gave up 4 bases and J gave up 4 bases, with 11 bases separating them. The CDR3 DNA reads TGTGCCAGCAGCTCCGACAGCCGATACGAGCAGTACTTC. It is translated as CASSSDSRYEQYF. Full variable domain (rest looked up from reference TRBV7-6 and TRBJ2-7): GAGVSQSPRYKVTKRGQDVALRCDPISGHVSLYWYRQALGQGPEFLTYFNYEAQQDKSGLPNDRFSAERPEGSISTLTIQRTEQRDSAMYRCASSSDSRYEQYFGPGTRLTVT.

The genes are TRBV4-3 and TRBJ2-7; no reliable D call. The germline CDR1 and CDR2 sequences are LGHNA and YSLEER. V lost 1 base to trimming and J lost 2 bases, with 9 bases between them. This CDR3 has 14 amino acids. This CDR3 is CASSQVLGPYEQYF. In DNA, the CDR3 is TGCGCCAGCAGCCAAGTTCTCGGTCCCTACGAGCAGTACTTC.

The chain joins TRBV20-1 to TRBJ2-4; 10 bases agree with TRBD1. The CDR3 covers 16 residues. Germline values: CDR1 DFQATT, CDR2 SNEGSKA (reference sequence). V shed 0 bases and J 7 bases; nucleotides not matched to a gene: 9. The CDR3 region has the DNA TGCAGTGCTAGAGAGTCCGGGACAGGGGTGAAGAACATTCAGTACTTC. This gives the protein CSARESGTGVKNIQYF.

The CDR3 loop is CASSVGVGIGEQYF. CDR3 nucleotide sequence: TGTGCCAGCAGCGTAGGGGTGGGGATCGGCGAGCAGTACTTC. The chain carries TRBV9 and TRBJ2-7; D unclear. Germline V gene sequence: CDR1 SGDLS, CDR2 YYNGEE. With 0 bases removed from V and 6 bases from J, the gap between germline ends came to 13 bases. This CDR3 spans 14 amino acids. Drawing the rest from reference TRBV9 and TRBJ2-7, the complete variable domain is DSGVTQTPKHLITATGQRVTLRCSPRSGDLSVYWYQQSLDQGLQFLIQYYNGEERAKGNILERFSAQQFPDLHSELNLSSLELGDSALYFCASSVGVGIGEQYFGPGTRLTVT.

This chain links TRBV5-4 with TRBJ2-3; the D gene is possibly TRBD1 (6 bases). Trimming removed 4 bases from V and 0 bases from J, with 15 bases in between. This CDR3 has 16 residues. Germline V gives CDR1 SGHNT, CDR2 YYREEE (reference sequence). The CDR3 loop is CASSDLGQLSTDTQYF. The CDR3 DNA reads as TGTGCCAGCAGCGATTTGGGACAACTTAGCACAGATACGCAGTATTTT.

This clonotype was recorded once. CDR3 loop: CASTANQETQYF. For the CDR3, the DNA is TGTGCCAGCACGGCGAATCAAGAGACCCAGTACTTC. The chain joins TRBV2 to TRBJ2-5, with D hard to call. The germline CDR1 and CDR2 sequences are SNHLY and FYNNEI. The CDR3 has 12 residues. V was clipped by 7 bases and J by 2 bases, with 8 bases between them.

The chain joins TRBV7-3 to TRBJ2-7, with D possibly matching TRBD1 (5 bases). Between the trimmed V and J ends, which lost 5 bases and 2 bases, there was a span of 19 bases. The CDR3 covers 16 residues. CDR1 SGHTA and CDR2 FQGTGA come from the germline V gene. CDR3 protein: CASSHSRRQPPYEQYF. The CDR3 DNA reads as TGTGCCAGCAGCCATTCCCGACGACAGCCCCCCTACGAGCAGTACTTC.

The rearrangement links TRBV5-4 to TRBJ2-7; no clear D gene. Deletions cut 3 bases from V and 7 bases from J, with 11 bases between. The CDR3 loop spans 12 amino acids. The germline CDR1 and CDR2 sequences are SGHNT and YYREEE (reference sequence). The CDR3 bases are TGTGCCAGCAGCTGGGGTATGGGAGAGCAGTACTTC. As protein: CASSWGMGEQYF.